This TCR beta chain was observed in a study of blood T cells in healthy people across ages. Overall study results and limits: Nothing was known about donor CMV status, and this possibly confounded expanded clonotype changes. Greater diversity and more naive CD4+ cells were seen in long-lived donors than in aged donors. PBMCs went unsorted, and a conclusive naive versus antigen-experienced comparison was therefore prevented.

Germline V lookup: CDR1 MGHDK, CDR2 SYGVNS. This CDR3 has 13 residues. A second PCR of roughly 7 to 11 cycles used a sample-barcoded 5' primer and a J-beta primer mix. Each CDR3 protein is one row after TCRdb ran MiXCR on the 5' RACE reads. This table holds about 400,000 distinct CDR3 sequences, roughly half found once. Remarks on this clonotype: Its antigen is not known. Possible read error: a much larger clone is one base away.

Sequenced input: blood. V usage is TRBV25-1 and J usage is TRBJ1-2; no clear D. The sequence was obtained from a man aged 55-75 years in good health. CDR3: CVSTAGPNYGYTF. The CDR3 nucleotides are TGTGTCAGCACAGCTGGGCCAAACTATGGCTACACCTTC.